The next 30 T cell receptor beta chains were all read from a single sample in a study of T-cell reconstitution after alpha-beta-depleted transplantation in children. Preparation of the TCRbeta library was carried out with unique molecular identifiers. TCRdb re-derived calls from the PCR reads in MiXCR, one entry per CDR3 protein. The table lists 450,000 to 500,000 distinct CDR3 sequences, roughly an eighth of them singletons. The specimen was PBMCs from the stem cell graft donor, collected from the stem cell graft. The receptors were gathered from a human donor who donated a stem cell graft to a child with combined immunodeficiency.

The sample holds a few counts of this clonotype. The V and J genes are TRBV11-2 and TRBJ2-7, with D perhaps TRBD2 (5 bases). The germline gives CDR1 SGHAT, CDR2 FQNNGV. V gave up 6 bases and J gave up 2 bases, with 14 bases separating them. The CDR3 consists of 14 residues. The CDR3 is CASRGSAATYEQYF. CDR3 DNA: TGTGCCAGCAGGGGGTCAGCGGCTACCTACGAGCAGTACTTC.

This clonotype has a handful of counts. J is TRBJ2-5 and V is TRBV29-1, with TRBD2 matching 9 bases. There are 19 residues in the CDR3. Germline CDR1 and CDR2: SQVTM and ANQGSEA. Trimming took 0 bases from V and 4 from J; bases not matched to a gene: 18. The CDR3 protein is CSVEDPAEGGGVLLETQYF. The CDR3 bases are TGCAGCGTTGAAGATCCCGCGGAGGGCGGGGGGGTTCTGTTAGAGACCCAGTACTTC.

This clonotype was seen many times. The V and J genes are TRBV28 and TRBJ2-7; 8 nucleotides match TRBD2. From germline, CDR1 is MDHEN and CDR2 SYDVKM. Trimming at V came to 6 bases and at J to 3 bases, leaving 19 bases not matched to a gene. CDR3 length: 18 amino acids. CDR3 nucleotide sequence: TGTGCCAGCAGATTACGTTGGCGGCTAGCGGGCGTAAACTACGAGCAGTACTTC. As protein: CASRLRWRLAGVNYEQYF.

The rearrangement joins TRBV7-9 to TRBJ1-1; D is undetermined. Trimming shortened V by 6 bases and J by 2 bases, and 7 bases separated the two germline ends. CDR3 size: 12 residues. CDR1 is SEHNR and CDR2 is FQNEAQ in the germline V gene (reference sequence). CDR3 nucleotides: TGTGCCAGCAGGGTGGACAACACTGAAGCTTTCTTT. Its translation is CASRVDNTEAFF.

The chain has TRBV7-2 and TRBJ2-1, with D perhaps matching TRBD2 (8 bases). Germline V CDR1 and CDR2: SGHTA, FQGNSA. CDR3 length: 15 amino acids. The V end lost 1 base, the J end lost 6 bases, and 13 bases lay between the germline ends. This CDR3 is CASSLDRGLGNEQFF. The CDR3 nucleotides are TGTGCCAGCAGCTTAGACAGGGGACTAGGCAATGAGCAGTTCTTC.

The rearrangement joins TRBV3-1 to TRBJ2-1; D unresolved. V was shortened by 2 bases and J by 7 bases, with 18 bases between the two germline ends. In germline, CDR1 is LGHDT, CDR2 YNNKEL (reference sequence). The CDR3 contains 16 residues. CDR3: CASSQPHYPLQNEQFF. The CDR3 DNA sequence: TGTGCCAGCAGCCAACCCCACTACCCCCTACAGAATGAGCAGTTCTTC.

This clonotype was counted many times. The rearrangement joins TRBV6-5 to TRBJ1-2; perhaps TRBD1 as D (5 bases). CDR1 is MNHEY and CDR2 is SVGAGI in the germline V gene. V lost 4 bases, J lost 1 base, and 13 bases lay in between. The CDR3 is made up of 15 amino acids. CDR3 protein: CASSSHGTFNYGYTF. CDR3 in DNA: TGTGCCAGCAGTTCCCATGGGACGTTTAACTATGGCTACACCTTC.

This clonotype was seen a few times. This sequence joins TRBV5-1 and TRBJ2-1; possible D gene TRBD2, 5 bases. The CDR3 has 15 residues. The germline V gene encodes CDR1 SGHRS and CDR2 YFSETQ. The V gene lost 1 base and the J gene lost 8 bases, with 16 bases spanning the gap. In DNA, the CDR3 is TGCGCCAGCAGCTTGTTCGACTTACAGAGGGATGAGCAGTTCTTC. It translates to CASSLFDLQRDEQFF.

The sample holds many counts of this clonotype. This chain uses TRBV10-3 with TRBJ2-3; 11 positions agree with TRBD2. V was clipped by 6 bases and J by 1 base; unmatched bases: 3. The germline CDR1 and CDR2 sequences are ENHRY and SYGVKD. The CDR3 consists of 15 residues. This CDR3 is CAIRGTSGGTDTQYF. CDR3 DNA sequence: TGTGCCATCAGAGGGACTAGCGGAGGCACAGATACGCAGTATTTT.

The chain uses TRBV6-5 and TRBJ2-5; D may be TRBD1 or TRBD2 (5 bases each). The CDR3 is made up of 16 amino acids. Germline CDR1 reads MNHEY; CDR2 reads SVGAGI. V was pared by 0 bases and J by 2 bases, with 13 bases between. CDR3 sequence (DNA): TGTGCCAGCAGTTACTCGAGTACTGGGGGACAAGAGACCCAGTACTTC. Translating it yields CASSYSSTGGQETQYF.

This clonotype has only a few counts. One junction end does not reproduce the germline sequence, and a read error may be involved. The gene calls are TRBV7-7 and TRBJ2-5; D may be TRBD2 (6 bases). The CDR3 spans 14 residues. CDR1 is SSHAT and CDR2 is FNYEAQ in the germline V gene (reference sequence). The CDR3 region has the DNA TGTGCTAGCAGCTTAAACCGGGACTTTCAGACCCAGTACTTC. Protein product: CASSLNRDFQTQYF. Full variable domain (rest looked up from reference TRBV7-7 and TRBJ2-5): GAGVSQSPRYKVTKRGQDVTLRCDPISSHATLYWYQQALGQGPEFLTYFNYEAQPDKSGLPSDRFSAERPEGSISTLTIQRTEQRDSAMYRCASSLNRDFQTQYFGPGTRLLVL.

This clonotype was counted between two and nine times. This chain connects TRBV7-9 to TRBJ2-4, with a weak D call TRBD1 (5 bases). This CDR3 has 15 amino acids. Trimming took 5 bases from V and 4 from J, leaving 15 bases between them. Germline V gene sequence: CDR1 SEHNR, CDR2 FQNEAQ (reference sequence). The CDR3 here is CASSPWKKGKNIQYF. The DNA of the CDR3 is TGTGCCAGCAGCCCTTGGAAGAAGGGGAAAAACATTCAGTACTTC.

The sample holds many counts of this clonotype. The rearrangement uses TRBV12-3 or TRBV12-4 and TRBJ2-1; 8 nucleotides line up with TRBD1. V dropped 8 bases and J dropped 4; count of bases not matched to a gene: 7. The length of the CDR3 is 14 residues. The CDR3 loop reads CASLGQGLYNEQFF. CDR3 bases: TGTGCCAGCCTTGGACAGGGATTATACAATGAGCAGTTCTTC.

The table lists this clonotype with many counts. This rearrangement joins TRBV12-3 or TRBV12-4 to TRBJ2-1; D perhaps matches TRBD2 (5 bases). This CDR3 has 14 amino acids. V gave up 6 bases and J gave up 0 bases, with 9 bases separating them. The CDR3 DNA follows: TGTGCCAGCAGCCTAGCCCTCTCCTACAATGAGCAGTTCTTC. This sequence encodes CASSLALSYNEQFF.

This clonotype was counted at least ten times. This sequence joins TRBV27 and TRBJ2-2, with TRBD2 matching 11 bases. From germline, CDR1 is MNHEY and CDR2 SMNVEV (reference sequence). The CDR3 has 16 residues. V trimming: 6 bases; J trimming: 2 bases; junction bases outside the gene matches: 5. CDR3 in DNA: TGTGCCAGCAGACCTAGCGGGAGGCTTAACACCGGGGAGCTGTTTTTT. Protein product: CASRPSGRLNTGELFF.

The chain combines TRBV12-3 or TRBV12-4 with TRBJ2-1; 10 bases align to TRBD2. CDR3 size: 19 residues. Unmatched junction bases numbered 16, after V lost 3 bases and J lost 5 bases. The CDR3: CASSFRRGLAGGDNNEQFF. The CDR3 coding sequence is TGTGCCAGCAGTTTCAGAAGAGGCTTAGCGGGAGGAGATAACAATGAGCAGTTCTTC.

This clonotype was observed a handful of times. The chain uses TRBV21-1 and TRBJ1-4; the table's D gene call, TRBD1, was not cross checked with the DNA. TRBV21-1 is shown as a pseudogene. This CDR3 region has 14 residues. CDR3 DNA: TGTGCCAGCAGCAAAATAACCGTAGGGGGCAAACTGTTTTTT. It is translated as CASSKITVGGKLFF.

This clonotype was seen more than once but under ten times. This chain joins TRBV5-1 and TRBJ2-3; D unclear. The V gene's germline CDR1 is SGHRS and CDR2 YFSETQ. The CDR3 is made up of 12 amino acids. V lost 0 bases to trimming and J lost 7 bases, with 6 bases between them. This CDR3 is CASSLDIHTQYF. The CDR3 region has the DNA TGCGCCAGCAGCTTGGATATCCATACGCAGTATTTT. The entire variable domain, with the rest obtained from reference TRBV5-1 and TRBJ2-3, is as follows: KAGVTQTPRYLIKTRGQQVTLSCSPISGHRSVSWYQQTPGQGLQFLFEYFSETQRNKGNFPGRFSGRQFSNSRSEMNVSTLELGDSALYLCASSLDIHTQYFGPGTRLTVL.

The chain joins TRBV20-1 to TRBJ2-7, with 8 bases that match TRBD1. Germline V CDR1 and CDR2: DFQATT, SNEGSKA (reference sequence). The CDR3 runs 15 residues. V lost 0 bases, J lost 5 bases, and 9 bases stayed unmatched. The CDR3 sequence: CSAREGTGSVDEQYF. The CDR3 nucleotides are TGCAGTGCTAGAGAGGGGACAGGTTCCGTCGACGAGCAGTACTTC.

CDR3 residues: CASSLGPAYGYTF. CDR3 nucleotide sequence: TGTGCCAGCAGCCTTGGACCGGCCTATGGCTACACCTTC. The J gene is TRBJ1-2, the V gene TRBV7-2; D is undetermined. The CDR3 covers 13 residues. Germline V gene sequence: CDR1 SGHTA, CDR2 FQGNSA. Trimming pared 5 bases from V and 4 bases from J, leaving 11 bases between. Full variable domain (remainder filled in from reference TRBV7-2 and TRBJ1-2): GAGVSQSPSNKVTEKGKDVELRCDPISGHTALYWYRQSLGQGLEFLIYFQGNSAPDKSGLPSDRFSAERTGGSVSTLTIQRTQQEDSAVYLCASSLGPAYGYTFGSGTRLTVV.

The CDR3 DNA is TGCGCCAGCAGCGCCGGACAGGGGCCCGGCGAGCAGTACTTC. Translation gives CASSAGQGPGEQYF. The chain recombines TRBV5-1 with TRBJ2-7, with 9 bases fitting TRBD1. The length of the CDR3 is 14 residues. V lost 4 bases, J lost 6 bases, and 8 bases stayed unmatched. Germline V gene sequence: CDR1 SGHRS, CDR2 YFSETQ.

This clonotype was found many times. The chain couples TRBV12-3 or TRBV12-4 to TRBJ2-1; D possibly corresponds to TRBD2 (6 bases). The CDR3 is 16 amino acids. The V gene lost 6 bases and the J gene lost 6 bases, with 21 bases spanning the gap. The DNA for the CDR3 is TGTGCCAGCAGCCCCGGGACTTCCCCTATCGCCAATGAGCAGTTCTTC. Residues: CASSPGTSPIANEQFF.

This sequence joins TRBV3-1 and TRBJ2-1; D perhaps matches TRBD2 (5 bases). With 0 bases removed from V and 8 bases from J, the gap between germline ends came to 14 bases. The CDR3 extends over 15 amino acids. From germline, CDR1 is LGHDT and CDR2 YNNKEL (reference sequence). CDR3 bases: TGTGCCAGCAGCCAAGATCTGACCGGAGGATATGAGCAGTTCTTC. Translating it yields CASSQDLTGGYEQFF.

CDR3 sequence reads: CASSPHGTGELFF. The DNA for the CDR3 is TGTGCCAGCAGCCCCCATGGGACCGGGGAGCTGTTTTTT. The chain couples TRBV7-6 to TRBJ2-2; D gene unclear. Per germline, CDR1 SGHVS and CDR2 FNYEAQ. The CDR3 length is 13 residues. The V end lost 5 bases, the J end lost 5 bases, and 9 bases lay between the germline ends. Using reference TRBV7-6 and TRBJ2-2 for the parts outside the CDR3, the full variable domain is GAGVSQSPRYKVTKRGQDVALRCDPISGHVSLYWYRQALGQGPEFLTYFNYEAQQDKSGLPNDRFSAERPEGSISTLTIQRTEQRDSAMYRCASSPHGTGELFFGEGSRLTVL.

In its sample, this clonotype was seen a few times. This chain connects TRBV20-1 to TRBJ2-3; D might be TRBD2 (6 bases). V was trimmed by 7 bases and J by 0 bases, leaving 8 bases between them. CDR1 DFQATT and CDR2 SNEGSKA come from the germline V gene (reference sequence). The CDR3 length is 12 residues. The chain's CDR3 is CSVAASTDTQYF. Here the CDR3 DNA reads TGCAGTGTAGCGGCTAGCACAGATACGCAGTATTTT.

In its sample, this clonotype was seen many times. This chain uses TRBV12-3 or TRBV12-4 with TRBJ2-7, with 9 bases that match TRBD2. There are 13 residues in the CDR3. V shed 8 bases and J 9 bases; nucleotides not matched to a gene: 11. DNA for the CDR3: TGTGCCAGCGGGGAATTTAGCGGGAGCGCGCAGTACTTC. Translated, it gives CASGEFSGSAQYF.

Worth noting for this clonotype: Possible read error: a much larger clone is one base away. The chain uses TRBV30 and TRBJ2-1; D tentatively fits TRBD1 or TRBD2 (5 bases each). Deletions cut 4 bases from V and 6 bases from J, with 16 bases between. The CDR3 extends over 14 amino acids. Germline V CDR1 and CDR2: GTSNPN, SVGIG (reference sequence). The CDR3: CAWIGGTSFNEQFF. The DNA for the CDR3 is TGTGCCTGGATTGGGGGAACAAGCTTCAATGAGCAGTTCTTC.

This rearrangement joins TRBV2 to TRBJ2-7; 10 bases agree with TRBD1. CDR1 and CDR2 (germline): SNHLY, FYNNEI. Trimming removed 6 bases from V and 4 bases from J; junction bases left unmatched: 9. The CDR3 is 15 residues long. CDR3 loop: CASRTWTGGLYEQYF. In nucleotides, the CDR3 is TGTGCCAGCAGAACTTGGACAGGGGGACTTTACGAGCAGTACTTC.

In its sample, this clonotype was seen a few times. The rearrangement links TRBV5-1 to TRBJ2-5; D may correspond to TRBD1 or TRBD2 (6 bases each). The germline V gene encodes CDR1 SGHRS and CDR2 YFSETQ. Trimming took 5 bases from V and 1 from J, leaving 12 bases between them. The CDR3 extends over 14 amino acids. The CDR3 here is CASRVGGGQETQYF. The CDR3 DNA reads TGCGCCAGCAGGGTCGGAGGGGGCCAAGAGACCCAGTACTTC. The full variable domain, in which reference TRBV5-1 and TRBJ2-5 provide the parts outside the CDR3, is KAGVTQTPRYLIKTRGQQVTLSCSPISGHRSVSWYQQTPGQGLQFLFEYFSETQRNKGNFPGRFSGRQFSNSRSEMNVSTLELGDSALYLCASRVGGGQETQYFGPGTRLLVL.

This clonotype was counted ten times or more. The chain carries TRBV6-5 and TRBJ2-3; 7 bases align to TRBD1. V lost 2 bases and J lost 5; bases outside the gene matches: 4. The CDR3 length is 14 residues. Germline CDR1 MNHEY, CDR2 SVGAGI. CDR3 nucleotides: TGTGCCAGCAGTTACGGGACAGACCGAGATACGCAGTATTTT. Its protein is CASSYGTDRDTQYF.